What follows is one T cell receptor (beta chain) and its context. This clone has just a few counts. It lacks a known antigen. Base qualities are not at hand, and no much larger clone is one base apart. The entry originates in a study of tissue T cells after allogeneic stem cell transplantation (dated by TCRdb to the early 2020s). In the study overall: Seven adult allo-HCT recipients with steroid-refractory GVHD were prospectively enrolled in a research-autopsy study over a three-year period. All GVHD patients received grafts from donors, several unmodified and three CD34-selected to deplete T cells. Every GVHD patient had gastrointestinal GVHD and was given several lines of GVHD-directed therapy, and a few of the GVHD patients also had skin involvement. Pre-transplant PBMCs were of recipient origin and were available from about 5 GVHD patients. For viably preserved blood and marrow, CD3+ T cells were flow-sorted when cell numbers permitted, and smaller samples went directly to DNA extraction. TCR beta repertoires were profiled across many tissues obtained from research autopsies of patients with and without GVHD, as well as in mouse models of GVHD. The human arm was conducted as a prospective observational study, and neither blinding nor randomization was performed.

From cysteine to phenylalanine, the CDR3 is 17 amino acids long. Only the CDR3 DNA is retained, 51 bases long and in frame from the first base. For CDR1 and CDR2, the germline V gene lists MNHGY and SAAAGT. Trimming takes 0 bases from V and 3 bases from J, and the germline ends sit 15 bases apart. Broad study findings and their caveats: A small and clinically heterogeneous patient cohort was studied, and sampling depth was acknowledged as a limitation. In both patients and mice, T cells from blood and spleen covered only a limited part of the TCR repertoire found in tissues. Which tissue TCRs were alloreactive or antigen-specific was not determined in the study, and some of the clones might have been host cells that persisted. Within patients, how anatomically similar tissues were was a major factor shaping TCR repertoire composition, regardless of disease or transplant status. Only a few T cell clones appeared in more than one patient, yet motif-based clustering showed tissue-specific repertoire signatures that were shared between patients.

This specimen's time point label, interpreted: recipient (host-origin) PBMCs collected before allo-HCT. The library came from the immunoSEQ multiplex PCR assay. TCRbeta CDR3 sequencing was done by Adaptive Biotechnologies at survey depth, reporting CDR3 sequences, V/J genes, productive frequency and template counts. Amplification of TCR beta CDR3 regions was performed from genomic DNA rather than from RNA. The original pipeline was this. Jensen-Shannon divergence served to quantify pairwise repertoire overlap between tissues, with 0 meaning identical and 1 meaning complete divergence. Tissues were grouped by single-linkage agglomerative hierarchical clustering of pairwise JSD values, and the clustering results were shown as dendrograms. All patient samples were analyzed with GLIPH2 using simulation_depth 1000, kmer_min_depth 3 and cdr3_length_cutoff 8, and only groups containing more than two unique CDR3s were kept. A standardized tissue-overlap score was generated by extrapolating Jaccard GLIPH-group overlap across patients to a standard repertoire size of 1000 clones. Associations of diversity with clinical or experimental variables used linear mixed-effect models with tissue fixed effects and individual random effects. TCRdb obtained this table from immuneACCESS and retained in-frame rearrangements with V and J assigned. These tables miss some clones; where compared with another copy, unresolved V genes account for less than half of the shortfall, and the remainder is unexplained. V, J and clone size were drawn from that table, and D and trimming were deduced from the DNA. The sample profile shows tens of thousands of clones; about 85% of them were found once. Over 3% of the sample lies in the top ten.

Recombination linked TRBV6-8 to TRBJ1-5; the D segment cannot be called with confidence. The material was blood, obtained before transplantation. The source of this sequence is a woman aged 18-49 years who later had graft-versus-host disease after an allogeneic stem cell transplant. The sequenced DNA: TGTGCCAGCAGTTACTCGACGCAGAAGGGATCCAATCAGCCCCAGCATTTT. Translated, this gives CASSYSTQKGSNQPQHF.